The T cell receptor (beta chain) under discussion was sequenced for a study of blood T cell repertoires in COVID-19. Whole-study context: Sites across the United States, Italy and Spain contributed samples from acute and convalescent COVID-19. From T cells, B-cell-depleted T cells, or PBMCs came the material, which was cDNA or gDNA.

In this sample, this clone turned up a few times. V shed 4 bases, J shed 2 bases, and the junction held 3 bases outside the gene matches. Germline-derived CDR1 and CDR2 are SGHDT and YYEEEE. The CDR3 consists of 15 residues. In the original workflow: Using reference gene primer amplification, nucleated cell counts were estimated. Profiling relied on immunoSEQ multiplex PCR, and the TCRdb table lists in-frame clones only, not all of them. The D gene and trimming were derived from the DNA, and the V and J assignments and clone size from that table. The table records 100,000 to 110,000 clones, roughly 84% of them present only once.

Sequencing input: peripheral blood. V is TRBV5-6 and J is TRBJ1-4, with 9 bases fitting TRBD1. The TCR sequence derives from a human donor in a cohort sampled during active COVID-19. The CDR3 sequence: CASSTGGLTNEKLFF. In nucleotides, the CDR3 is TGTGCCAGCAGCACAGGGGGCCTCACTAATGAAAAACTGTTTTTT.